This T cell receptor beta chain was obtained from a study of a mutant IDH1 vaccine in newly diagnosed glioma (dated by TCRdb to the early 2020s). Regarding the complete study: Eight vaccinations were administered to patients in weeks 1, 3, 5, 7, 11, 15, 19 and 23, corresponding to visits V03 through V10. Vaccination was initiated 4-6 weeks after radiotherapy alone, or concurrently with temozolomide cycles in the chemotherapy-containing groups. Of the 30 to 35 treated patients, approximately 60% were male and around 40% were female, and a mean age of 40.4 years was recorded. Prior to enrollment, standard therapy consisting of radiotherapy alone, temozolomide alone, or radiochemotherapy with temozolomide had been administered to patients, with the combination being received by most patients. Peripheral blood was collected at six visits: V03 (baseline), V05, V07, V10, V12 and V13. Longitudinal TCRB deep sequencing was performed for approximately 24 treated patients wherever samples were available for exploratory analyses.

Libraries were prepared through the immunoSEQ multiplex PCR assay. Rearranged TCR beta chain sequences were amplified using the hsTCRB Kit according to the manufacturer's protocol. TCRB libraries were sequenced on an Illumina MiSeq. In the original analysis: Demultiplexing, trimming and gene mapping were performed with the kit vendor's proprietary platform. TCRdb carries this immuneACCESS record with in-frame sequences only. Its versions omit some clonotypes, under half of them owing to an unresolved V gene in the studies checked, with the rest unexplained. Clone size and V and J calls were adopted from that table, with D and trimming inferred from the DNA. The sample yields fewer than 70,000 clones; about 89% were counted once. The top ten hold around 1.9% of the sample. Overall study results and their limits: Pseudoprogression seemed to be unrelated to changes in the top peripheral T cell clonotypes found by TCRB sequencing. Availability determined which PBMC samples were chosen for TCRB deep sequencing. The authors stated that sample limitations prevented analyses of patient blood samples from being reproduced. Immune responses induced by the vaccine were seen in approximately 93% of patients across multiple MHC alleles.

What the time point label conveys for this sample: week 11, during vaccination. A 20-mer mutant IDH1 peptide at 300 micrograms in Montanide made up each vaccine dose, which was injected subcutaneously together with topical imiquimod. The donors had newly diagnosed IDH1-mutant astrocytomas of WHO grade 3 or 4 that showed loss of nuclear ATRX. The samples were drawn from NOA16, a multicentre, single-arm, open-label phase I trial in Germany that tested a mutant IDH1 peptide vaccine in humans for the first time. Genomic DNA for TCRB sequencing was extracted from EDTA blood using the DNeasy Blood and Tissue Kit. On this clone itself: Its antigen remains unidentified. Per-base qualities were not stored, and no clone one base away is much larger.

V is shortened by 5 bases, J by 5 bases, and the region joining them spans 18 bases. Including the terminal cysteine and phenylalanine, the CDR3 comprises 16 residues. The read is trimmed to its CDR3 DNA, 48 bases read in frame from base 1. The germline V gene specifies LGHNA as CDR1 and YSLEER as CDR2. Specimen: PBMCs, collected from a glioma patient whose treatment included an IDH1 peptide vaccine. This sequence was found in a man aged 40-50 years with glioma. The sequence is built from TRBV4-3 and TRBJ2-2; the D gene is possibly TRBD1 or TRBD2, with 7 bases matching each. CDR3 loop: CASSKYHRGGTGELFF. The DNA reads TGCGCCAGCAGCAAATACCACAGGGGAGGGACCGGGGAGCTGTTTTTT.